A single sample gave rise to the 23 T cell receptor beta chains below, sequenced in a study of blood T cell repertoires in COVID-19. Produced via immunoSEQ multiplex PCR; TCRdb's table is partial and in-frame only. The data show around 200,000 clones, 88% seen once. Sequences were obtained from peripheral blood. These receptors all stem from a man between 18 and 35 years old with active or convalescent COVID-19.

This clone has more than one count but fewer than ten. Other DNA sequences within the sample encode an identical CDR3. This chain joins TRBV7-2 and TRBJ1-1, with a weak D call TRBD1 (5 bases). With 1 base removed from V and 1 base from J, the gap between germline ends came to 7 bases. From germline, CDR1 is SGHTA and CDR2 FQGNSA. This CDR3 is 14 amino acids long. The CDR3 protein is CASSLGGWNTEAFF. The DNA for the CDR3 is TGTGCCAGCAGCTTAGGGGGCTGGAACACTGAAGCTTTCTTT. Filled out from reference TRBV7-2 and TRBJ1-1, the complete variable domain reads GAGVSQSPSNKVTEKGKDVELRCDPISGHTALYWYRQSLGQGLEFLIYFQGNSAPDKSGLPSDRFSAERTGGSVSTLTIQRTQQEDSAVYLCASSLGGWNTEAFFGQGTRLTVV.

A few counts support this clone. The chain carries TRBV7-8 and TRBJ2-7, with D perhaps matching TRBD1 (6 bases). Germline loops: CDR1 SGHVS, CDR2 FQNEAQ. The length of the CDR3 is 15 residues. V was pared by 8 bases and J by 0 bases, with 17 bases between. In DNA, the CDR3 is TGTGCCAGCCAGAGGTCAGGGGTTAACTCCTACGAGCAGTACTTC. Amino acid sequence: CASQRSGVNSYEQYF. Full variable domain (rest looked up from reference TRBV7-8 and TRBJ2-7): GAGVSQSPRYKVAKRGQDVALRCDPISGHVSLFWYQQALGQGPEFLTYFQNEAQLDKSGLPSDRFFAERPEGSVSTLKIQRTQQEDSAVYLCASQRSGVNSYEQYFGPGTRLTVT.

This sequence joins TRBV7-9 and TRBJ2-4, with 9 positions matching TRBD1. CDR1 SEHNR and CDR2 FQNEAQ come from the germline V gene (reference sequence). With 3 bases clipped from V and 7 bases from J, the junction kept 1 base outside the gene matches. The CDR3 sequence is 13 residues long. This CDR3 reads CASSFGQGNIQYF. In DNA form, the CDR3 reads TGTGCCAGCAGCTTCGGACAGGGGAACATTCAGTACTTC.

CDR3 region: CASSPIATGGFTGELFF. DNA of the CDR3: TGTGCCAGCTCACCTATAGCGACAGGGGGCTTCACCGGGGAGCTGTTTTTT. The V and J genes are TRBV18 and TRBJ2-2, with 10 nucleotides matching TRBD1. Germline V lookup: CDR1 KGHSH, CDR2 LQKENI. The trim removed 3 bases at V and 4 bases at J, leaving 8 bases unmatched. CDR3 size: 17 residues.

The gene calls are TRBV5-4 and TRBJ2-5, with no clear D. The V gene's germline CDR1 is SGHNT and CDR2 YYREEE (reference sequence). The CDR3 runs to 13 residues. The V end lost 4 bases, the J end lost 0 bases, and 7 bases lay between the germline ends. CDR3 amino acids: CASSPMYQETQYF. CDR3 sequence (DNA): TGTGCCAGCAGCCCCATGTACCAAGAGACCCAGTACTTC.

The chain is built from TRBV4-1 and TRBJ1-2; D may be TRBD1 (5 bases). Germline assignment: CDR1 MGHRA and CDR2 YSYEKL. Trimming left V 4 bases short and J 4 bases short, with 10 bases between. CDR3 size: 13 residues. CDR3 amino acids: CASSPDSFYGYTF. The CDR3 DNA is TGCGCCAGCAGCCCAGACAGTTTCTATGGCTACACCTTC.

This clone was detected once. The CDR3 region has the DNA TGTGCCAGCAGTGATGGGAGACTAGCGGGAGGAAATGAGCAGTTCTTC. Translated, it gives CASSDGRLAGGNEQFF. The V and J genes are TRBV6-1 and TRBJ2-1; TRBD2 agrees at 13 bases. The germline V gene has CDR1 MNHNS and CDR2 SASEGT. Trimming removed 3 bases from V and 7 bases from J; junction bases left unmatched: 6. The CDR3 spans 16 residues.

The rearrangement uses TRBV4-3 and TRBJ2-7; no clear D. V lost 5 bases, J lost 4 bases, and 15 bases lay in between. Germline CDR1 reads LGHNA; CDR2 reads YSLEER. The CDR3 runs 14 residues. The CDR3 sequence: CASSSSQEGYEQYF. The CDR3 DNA is TGCGCCAGCAGCTCAAGCCAGGAAGGTTACGAGCAGTACTTC.

This chain connects TRBV6-6 to TRBJ1-2, with a possible D match to TRBD1 (5 bases). Germline V gene sequence: CDR1 MNHNY, CDR2 SVGAGI (reference sequence). CDR3 length equals 13 residues. V was clipped by 7 bases and J by 5 bases, with 14 bases between them. The CDR3 nucleotides read TGTGCCAGCAATGCAGACAGCTTTTATGGCTACACCTTC. It codes for CASNADSFYGYTF.

The CDR3 DNA reads TGTGCCACCCAAAGGACAGGCGTGACTGAAGCTTTCTTT. Amino acids: CATQRTGVTEAFF. The rearrangement uses TRBV12-3 or TRBV12-4 and TRBJ1-1, with 7 bases fitting TRBD1. This CDR3 has 13 amino acids. The ends lost 10 bases at V and 5 bases at J; junction bases unmatched: 10.

This clone was picked up a small number of times. The chain joins TRBV19 to TRBJ2-7; 9 nucleotides agree with TRBD1. The trim removed 4 bases at V and 1 base at J, leaving 5 bases unmatched. The CDR3 is 15 amino acids. In germline, CDR1 is LNHDA, CDR2 SQIVND (reference sequence). This CDR3 reads CASSSVGQGSYEQYF. The CDR3 coding sequence is TGTGCCAGTAGTAGTGTCGGACAGGGGTCCTACGAGCAGTACTTC.

The chain recombines TRBV12-2 with TRBJ1-5; the table's TRBD1 call for D was not verified on the DNA. TRBV12-2 is a pseudogene segment. The CDR3 runs 17 residues. This chain's CDR3 is CASRSRFDRGLGQPQHF. CDR3 bases: TGTGCAAGTCGCTCCCGCTTCGACAGGGGGCTGGGACAGCCCCAGCATTTT.

The chain uses TRBV28 and TRBJ1-1; possibly TRBD1 for D (6 bases). The CDR3 consists of 15 residues. Trimming took off 6 bases at V and 3 bases at J, with 17 bases between the two ends. CDR1 and CDR2 from the germline V gene are MDHEN and SYDVKM. CDR3 sequence (DNA): TGTGCCAGCAGGCCTTCCCGGGACATTCACACTGAAGCTTTCTTT. Protein: CASRPSRDIHTEAFF.

The chain is built from TRBV7-8 and TRBJ2-7; TRBD1 might be the D (8 bases). From germline, CDR1 is SGHVS and CDR2 FQNEAQ. With 5 bases removed from V and 0 bases from J, the gap between germline ends came to 14 bases. The CDR3 totals 15 residues. The CDR3 here is CASSPGGGGSYEQYF. The CDR3 DNA sequence: TGTGCCAGCAGCCCAGGGGGCGGGGGCTCCTACGAGCAGTACTTC.

The J gene is TRBJ1-2, the V gene TRBV3-1 (or the pseudogene TRBV3-2); a weak D match, TRBD1 (5 bases). V was cut by 3 bases and J by 6 bases, with 23 bases left in between. The CDR3 has 17 amino acids. Per the germline V gene, CDR1 is LGHDT and CDR2 is YNNKEL (reference sequence). CDR3: CASSHWGQLNSFNGYTF. The CDR3 DNA is TGTGCCAGCAGCCATTGGGGCCAGCTAAACAGCTTCAATGGCTACACCTTC.

V gene TRBV15 combines with J gene TRBJ2-7, with D possibly being TRBD2 (6 bases). This CDR3 comprises 15 residues. Germline V gives CDR1 LNHNV, CDR2 YYDKDF (reference sequence). V was shortened by 1 base and J by 3 bases, with 13 bases between the two germline ends. The CDR3: CATSRALGGVYEQYF. The CDR3 DNA is TGTGCCACCAGCAGAGCTCTGGGCGGGGTCTACGAGCAGTACTTC.

The chain uses TRBV7-9 and TRBJ2-7; tentatively, D is TRBD1 (6 bases). The CDR3 length is 13 residues. The V end lost 2 bases, the J end lost 6 bases, and 11 bases lay between the germline ends. CDR1 SEHNR and CDR2 FQNEAQ come from the germline V gene (reference sequence). As DNA, the CDR3 is TGTGCCAGCAGCTTAATGCAGGGGTCCGAGCAGTACTTC. Translating gives CASSLMQGSEQYF.

The chain employs TRBV7-6 and TRBJ1-5; D is perhaps TRBD1 (5 bases). This CDR3 is 15 amino acids long. The germline V gene has CDR1 SGHVS and CDR2 FNYEAQ. Trimming removed 5 bases at V and 5 bases at J, with 16 bases between. CDR3: CASSLGTFTHQPQHF. Here the CDR3 DNA reads TGTGCCAGCAGCCTCGGGACTTTCACACATCAGCCCCAGCATTTT.

The rearrangement links TRBV5-4 to TRBJ1-1, with 8 bases that match TRBD1. With 2 bases clipped from V and 6 bases from J, the junction kept 6 bases outside the gene matches. Germline-derived CDR1 and CDR2 are SGHNT and YYREEE (reference sequence). The CDR3 is 14 amino acids. CDR3 nucleotide sequence: TGTGCCAGCAGCTTAGGACAGGGTGGGTCTGAAGCTTTCTTT. The encoded protein is CASSLGQGGSEAFF.

The chain has TRBV24-1 and TRBJ2-3; possibly TRBD1 for D (6 bases). CDR1 and CDR2 (germline): KGHDR, SFDVKD. The length of the CDR3 is 17 residues. V was trimmed by 2 bases and J by 3 bases, leaving 17 bases between them. CDR3 sequence: CATSDSNREGGTDTQYF. The CDR3 nucleotides read TGTGCCACCAGTGATTCGAACAGGGAAGGTGGGACAGATACGCAGTATTTT.

This chain links TRBV2 with TRBJ2-1; 11 positions agree with TRBD1. The CDR3 consists of 15 residues. V shed 6 bases and J 8 bases; nucleotides not matched to a gene: 9. Germline lookup yields CDR1 SNHLY and CDR2 FYNNEI. In DNA form, the CDR3 reads TGTGCCAGCAGATCCAGGACAGGGGGCGGGGATGAGCAGTTCTTC. Its translation: CASRSRTGGGDEQFF.

The J gene is TRBJ1-2, the V gene TRBV30, with D unclear. Germline V lookup: CDR1 GTSNPN, CDR2 SVGIG (reference sequence). The germline V and J ends were trimmed by 1 base and 7 bases, with 10 bases remaining between them. This CDR3 is built from 12 residues. The CDR3 DNA is TGTGCCTGGAGTGATTCCCCATCTGGCTACACCTTC. Its protein product is CAWSDSPSGYTF.

The chain has TRBV27 and TRBJ1-5; 8 nucleotides align to TRBD1. The germline V gene encodes CDR1 MNHEY and CDR2 SMNVEV (reference sequence). The CDR3 runs to 15 residues. V lost 7 bases, J lost 5 bases, and 10 bases stayed unmatched. CDR3 sequence: CASKQGAFYDQPQHF. CDR3 in DNA: TGTGCCAGCAAGCAGGGGGCGTTTTACGATCAGCCCCAGCATTTT.